These 11 T cell receptor beta chains were sequenced from one sample in a study of T cells in Graves' hyperthyroidism and ophthalmopathy. RNA transcripts served as the template for amplifying TCR beta CDR3 regions. In the first-round RT-PCR of the TCR CDR3, the HTBI primer set was used. TCRdb reanalysed the multiplex PCR reads using MiXCR and keeps one entry per CDR3 protein. The repertoire holds 350,000 to 400,000 distinct CDR3 sequences, with roughly 13% as singletons. The sequencing sample was made of blood. These receptors all stem from a woman in her sixties or seventies with Graves' hyperthyroidism.

Points on this clonotype: A much larger clone is a single base away; this may be a read error. The V call is TRBV18, the J call TRBJ1-2; D possibly corresponds to TRBD1 (5 bases). Germline CDR1 reads KGHSH; CDR2 reads LQKENI. The CDR3 length is 17 residues. CDR3: CVSSAREGQLANYGYTF. The CDR3 DNA sequence: TGTGTCAGCTCAGCTCGGGAGGGGCAACTTGCTAACTATGGCTACACCTTC. The full variable domain, in which reference TRBV18 and TRBJ1-2 provide the parts outside the CDR3, is NAGVMQNPRHLVRRRGQEARLRCSPMKGHSHVYWYRQLPEEGLKFMVYLQKENIIDESGMPKERFSAEFPKEGPSILRIQQVVRGDSAAYFCVSSAREGQLANYGYTFGSGTRLTVV.

Details on this clonotype: Just one base apart from a much larger clone, this may be a read error. The chain combines TRBV28 with TRBJ1-1; 10 nucleotides align to TRBD1. This CDR3 is built from 12 residues. With 8 bases clipped from V and 7 bases from J, the junction kept 4 bases outside the gene matches. CDR1 and CDR2 (germline): MDHEN, SYDVKM. The CDR3 sequence is CASGDRGLEAFF. CDR3 sequence (DNA): TGTGCCAGCGGCGACAGGGGGCTTGAAGCTTTCTTT. Drawing the rest from reference TRBV28 and TRBJ1-1, the complete variable domain is DVKVTQSSRYLVKRTGEKVFLECVQDMDHENMFWYRQDPGLGLRLIYFSYDVKMKEKGDIPEGYSVSREKKERFSLILESASTNQTSMYLCASGDRGLEAFFGQGTRLTVV.

This clonotype was observed many times. This rearrangement joins TRBV30 to TRBJ1-6; the D gene is possibly TRBD1 (6 bases). V shed 0 bases and J shed 6 bases, with 12 bases lying between them. This CDR3 contains 15 residues. CDR1 GTSNPN and CDR2 SVGIG come from the germline V gene (reference sequence). Written as DNA, the CDR3 is TGTGCCTGGAGTGTACAGGGCCGCGGTAATTCACCCCTCCACTTT. Translated: CAWSVQGRGNSPLHF.

This clonotype was picked up many times. The chain links TRBV12-3 or TRBV12-4 to TRBJ2-5; perhaps TRBD1 as D (7 bases). V gave up 5 bases and J gave up 5 bases, with 15 bases separating them. The CDR3 sequence is 14 residues long. The CDR3 reads CASSKPQGRETQYF. CDR3 DNA sequence: TGTGCCAGCAGTAAACCACAGGGGAGGGAGACCCAGTACTTC.

This clonotype was recorded at least ten times. The rearrangement links TRBV18 to TRBJ2-1; TRBD1 might be the D (6 bases). With 3 bases removed from V and 9 bases from J, the gap between germline ends came to 12 bases. Per the germline V gene, CDR1 is KGHSH and CDR2 is LQKENI. The CDR3 is 13 amino acids. CDR3 protein: CASSPTGYGEQFF. CDR3 bases: TGTGCCAGCTCACCTACAGGGTACGGTGAGCAGTTCTTC.

This clonotype was detected ten times or more. The chain combines TRBV7-9 with TRBJ2-7; D tentatively fits TRBD1 or TRBD2 (5 bases each). Trimming shortened V by 5 bases and J by 0 bases, and 14 bases separated the two germline ends. In germline, CDR1 is SEHNR, CDR2 FQNEAQ (reference sequence). The CDR3 length is 15 residues. This chain's CDR3 is CASSPRGPTSYEQYF. The CDR3 DNA is TGTGCCAGCAGCCCCCGGGGCCCGACCTCCTACGAGCAGTACTTC.

With respect to this clonotype: A much larger clone is a single base away; this may be a read error. The missing conserved phenylalanine or tryptophan at the end of this CDR3 makes a read error likely. This chain uses TRBV18 with TRBJ1-3; D not certain. The CDR3 has 14 residues. Trimming shortened V by 2 bases and J by 5 bases, and 10 bases separated the two germline ends. Germline CDR1 and CDR2: KGHSH and LQKENI. The CDR3 DNA sequence: TGTGCCAGCTCACCAACGGGTTCTCGAAACACCATATATCTT. Amino acid sequence: CASSPTGSRNTIYL.

The sample holds a few counts of this clonotype. The chain carries TRBV6-1 and TRBJ1-2; D gene ambiguous. Germline V gene data show CDR1 as MNHNS and CDR2 as SASEGT. This CDR3 comprises 14 residues. The V end was cut by 7 bases, the J end by 6 bases, with 18 bases between. Written as DNA, the CDR3 is TGTGCCAGCAAGTTTTCTGGACGGGCGGATGGCTACACCTTC. This translates into CASKFSGRADGYTF.

At least ten counts were recorded for this clonotype. J is TRBJ1-5 and V is TRBV7-9, with D tentatively TRBD1 (6 bases). CDR3 size: 13 residues. Trimming cost V 4 bases and J 12 bases, with 16 bases left between them. Germline V gene lookup returns CDR1 SEHNR and CDR2 FQNEAQ (reference sequence). The CDR3 spells CASSSVDSSIQHF. CDR3 DNA: TGTGCCAGCAGCTCCGTGGACAGCTCAATCCAGCATTTT.

This clonotype was recorded a few times. The chain is built from TRBV5-1 and TRBJ2-7; D unresolved. This CDR3 contains 13 residues. Germline assignment: CDR1 SGHRS and CDR2 YFSETQ. The germline V and J ends were trimmed by 0 bases and 3 bases, with 7 bases remaining between them. CDR3 nucleotides: TGCGCCAGCAGCTTGGGGAAGGGCTACGAGCAGTACTTC. Its translation is CASSLGKGYEQYF.

This clonotype was detected many times. V and J are TRBV20-1 and TRBJ2-1, with TRBD2 matching over 11 bases. The CDR3 extends over 16 amino acids. Germline CDR1 is DFQATT and CDR2 is SNEGSKA (reference sequence). V was clipped by 0 bases and J by 8 bases; unmatched bases: 9. CDR3 nucleotides: TGCAGTGCTAGAGATTATAGCGGGAGGGCCTCGGATGAGCAGTTCTTC. Its protein product is CSARDYSGRASDEQFF.